This T cell receptor beta chain came from a study of graft-versus-host responses after intestinal transplantation. Study-wide points: Those patients showing graft-donor T cell macrochimerism displayed high graft-versus-host to host-versus-graft clonal ratios in allografts. Peak GvH clone levels in circulation were associated with early post-transplant HvG declines.

As to this clone: Its cognate antigen is unknown.

Data came from immunoSEQ multiplex PCR; TCRdb stores just in-frame clones and leaves some out. The sample records about 110,000 clones, roughly 87% being singletons. The germline V and J ends were trimmed by 3 bases and 10 bases, with 10 bases remaining between them. This CDR3 spans 13 amino acids. Germline V gene lookup returns CDR1 SGHVS and CDR2 FNYEAQ. The clonotype comes from a human donor who was the organ donor for an intestinal transplant. The material sequenced was unstimulated CD4+ T cells sorted from spleen or lymph node cells, taken before transplant. The V call is TRBV7-6, the J call TRBJ2-6, with D unresolved. The CDR3 sequence: CASSFAEANVLTF. CDR3 in DNA: TGTGCCAGCAGCTTCGCTGAGGCTAACGTCCTGACTTTC.